This note documents a single TCR beta chain sequence. Its antigen is not yet known. No quality values exist for individual bases; no much larger clone is one base distant. This entry comes from a study of blood T cells in healthy people across ages (dated by TCRdb to 2014 to 2015). With respect to the entire study: In model experiments, template switching captured about one uniquely barcoded TCR beta cDNA molecule for every two T cells. The study measured age-related changes in TCR beta repertoire diversity using deep sequencing normalized with unique cDNA molecular identifiers. Four age groups were formed from the donors: young (average about 16 years), middle-aged (around 39), aged (roughly 56) and long-lived (more than 75). To avoid experimental bias, donors of different ages were randomly spread across the sequencing lanes. Two additional independent replicas of 1 million unique cDNA reads from the same blood draw were analyzed for two donors (one aged 18 to 29 and one aged 80 or older). General findings and caveats noted by the study authors: As age increased, observed TCR beta diversity per million T cells dropped in a roughly linear way, and a significant reduction was already evident by age about 40. The CMV infection status of donors was not known, potentially confounding age-related changes in expanded clonotypes. There was a strong correlation between observed TCR beta diversity and the percentage of naive T cells measured by flow cytometry. Compared with the aged group, the long-lived group had more naive CD4+ T cells, fewer expanded clones and increased TCR diversity, a pattern suggesting age selection. Bulk unsorted PBMC profiling prevented conclusive comparison of naive and antigen-experienced compartments. Estimates of total diversity based on one million sequenced T cells were regarded as lower bounds and as underestimates.

Germline trimming: 10 bases from V, 8 bases from J; junction bases outside gene matches: 8. From the cysteine through the phenylalanine, the CDR3 covers 12 amino acids. Of all the DNA, just the CDR3 is kept, 36 bases in frame from base 1. CDR1 and CDR2, looked up from the germline V gene, are MNHEY and SVGAGI. Libraries were prepared through 5' RACE. The run used an Illumina HiSeq 2500. A second roughly 7 to 12 cycle PCR used a sample-barcoded 5' primer and a J-beta primer mix. A template-switch 5' adaptor carrying 12 random nucleotides introduced a unique molecular identifier onto each TCR beta cDNA molecule. Each sample yielded at least 2.5 million CDR3-containing paired-end reads. All of the RNA was converted into first-strand cDNA using the Mint cDNA synthesis kit, with a TRBC-specific oligonucleotide serving as the primer. Following uracil-DNA glycosylase treatment, all cDNA underwent a first 18-cycle PCR with the universal primers M1SS and BC2_uni_R. In the paper's pipeline: Normalization of each sample was performed by random selection of 1 million high-quality reads, each carrying a distinct molecular identifier. Reads with shared molecular identifiers were discarded instead of being binned into consensus sequences. MiTCR, with a Q25 quality threshold and the strictest error-elimination algorithm, was used for CDR3 identification, clonotype clustering and error correction. Lower-bound total TCR beta diversity was estimated with a nonparametric unseen species model using Euler transformation. TCRdb reworked the public reads: Q25 trimming with fastp, MiXCR clone assembly, productive beta chains retained. Rows with a matching CDR3 protein are joined into one entry that keeps the most common DNA and genes. These V and J calls originate from TCRdb's pipeline instead of the authors' own analysis. This sample lists under 950,000 distinct CDR3 sequences; about a fifth were detected once. The ten largest clones add up to roughly 22% of the sample.

The donors were around 39 Caucasian individuals from Russia, aged 6 to 90 years, who were systemically healthy. Ten milliliters of peripheral blood were drawn from each donor into EDTA-treated Vacutainer tubes. Ficoll-Paque density-gradient centrifugation was used to isolate PBMCs, with at least 6 million obtained per sample. Trizol reagent was used to extract total RNA from PBMCs, with at least 6 micrograms per sample. For every donor, flow cytometry on a PBMC aliquot measured the percentage of naive CD45RAhigh/CD27high T cells. The rearranged segments are TRBV6-5 and TRBJ2-3; 8 bases in between match TRBD2. The sample taken for sequencing was blood. The TCR originated in a man between 65 and 80 years old in good health. The CDR3 loop reads CATTDGRGTQYF. The DNA is TGTGCCACCACTGACGGGAGGGGTACGCAGTATTTT.